This T cell receptor beta chain was observed in a study of tumor and adjacent non-tumor tissue in lung cancer (dated by TCRdb to 2017 to 2018). With regard to the full study: By cancer type, the cohort comprised eleven to twelve adenocarcinoma patients, a couple of squamous cell carcinoma patients and 1 small cell lung cancer patient. For each patient, one tumor sample and one normal lung sample were taken, giving about 31 paired specimens that underwent TCRbeta CDR3 sequencing. In total, sequencing yielded 125,075,908 productive TCRbeta reads, which works out to an average of approximately 4 million reads per sample. The 15 enrolled patients, of whom 10 were men and 5 were women, were aged about 30 to 80 years and were diagnosed with TNM stage I to III disease. Using bulk TCRbeta repertoires from some 16 lung cancer patients, the study set lung tumor tissue side by side with matched distant non-tumor lung tissue.

On this clonotype itself: Its antigen target is currently unknown. The junction differs from germline at one of its ends, possibly a read error.

The method behind the library was multiplex PCR. Sequencer: Illumina HiSeq 2500. TCRbeta libraries were built by three rounds of nested PCR using primers (Table S4), following protocols modified from ARM-PCR. Before sequencing, PCR products in the 200-500 bp range were cut out of the gel and cleaned up using the QIAquick gel extraction kit. The original pipeline was this. Reads were cleaned using Trimmomatic, were merged into complete CDR3 sequences using FLASH, and were assigned to V(D)J germline segments using MiTCR. VDJtools was used to compute clonal diversity as the inverse Simpson's index. Productive reads were defined as in-frame sequences without a premature stop codon. TCRdb reran the public reads through fastp at Q25 and MiXCR, keeping productive beta chains. Here each entry gathers all rows of one CDR3 protein and keeps the most common genes and DNA. TCRdb assigned the V and J calls; the authors' analysis was not used. The sample data list 40,000 to 50,000 distinct CDR3 sequences, and less than 70% of these were observed just once. The ten biggest clones cover around 28% of the sample.

On the study overall, not on this receptor specifically: Because peripheral blood was not sequenced, blood TCRbeta repertoires in the lung cancer patients of the study were not examined. Neither the sequencing platform nor unique molecular identifiers are named or mentioned anywhere in the methods. Tumor tissue showed significantly higher TCR diversity (inverse Simpson) than normal lung tissue, at around 450 vs 150 (P = 0.0075, Mann-Whitney U test). The top 100 clones accounted for a significantly larger cumulative portion of the repertoire in normal lung than in tumor tissue. TCR diversity was significantly higher in younger patients, and higher tumor TCR diversity was associated with shorter overall and disease-free survival. Only about 15 patients were included in the cohort, and the need for larger samples and more detailed clinical data was noted by the authors.

RNA was isolated from bulk unsorted tissue, and RNA quality was assessed with a NanoDrop ND-1000 and an Agilent 2100. The normal lung samples consisted of distant non-tumor tissue collected more than 3 cm from the tumor edge. Newly diagnosed lung cancer patients without prior chemotherapy who had been admitted for thoracic surgery in China between August and November 2014 were enrolled as donors. Anyone who had undergone radiotherapy or chemotherapy before, or who had another cancer at the same time, was left out of the study. Pieces of surgical tissue measuring about 1-2.1 cm3 were kept in RNAlater solution and held at -80 degrees C until needed. Material for sequencing was distant non-tumor lung tissue. This TCR came from a woman in her 70s with non-small cell lung cancer.

The CDR3 loop reads CRTHSSVENTGELFF. The DNA sequence is TGCAGGACCCATAGCAGCGTAGAGAACACCGGGGAACTGTTTTTT. Recombination joined TRBV29-1 with TRBJ2-2; TRBD2 is a weak D gene call, 5 bases matching. Reading from cysteine to phenylalanine, the CDR3 counts 15 amino acids. Left in the record is the CDR3 DNA by itself, 45 bases read in frame from the first base. The CDR1 and CDR2 encoded by the germline V gene are SQVTM and ANQGSEA.